These 23 T cell receptor beta chains were all obtained from the same sample, sequenced in a study of T cells expressing NK-cell markers (dated by TCRdb to the early 2020s). Library preparation was by 5' RACE. The run used an Illumina HiSeq 2000. TCRdb reprocessed the reads and assigns one entry to each CDR3 protein sequence, leaving out DNA. For this sample, the table gives 150,000 to 200,000 distinct CDR3 sequences. 20% to 25% of the sample is taken by the ten largest. Sequencing was carried out using blood T cells: a sorted CD56 or NKG2C T cell subset, CD4+ or CD8+ T cells, or bulk PBMC T cells (not recorded which). These receptors all come from a man aged 18-75 years in good health.

The chain carries TRBV5-5 and TRBJ1-5. Germline CDR1 is SGHKS and CDR2 is YYEKEE (reference sequence). The CDR3 runs 13 residues. The CDR3 reads CASSLHYGQPQHF.

This chain uses TRBV29-1 with TRBJ2-1; TCRdb names TRBD2, which stays unverified in the absence of DNA. The germline V gene has CDR1 SQVTM and CDR2 ANQGSEA. This CDR3 spans 13 amino acids. CDR3 in amino acids: CSVLAGGNNEQFF.

The J gene is TRBJ2-3, the V gene TRBV5-1; there is no DNA to check the TCRdb D call of TRBD2. Germline V gives CDR1 SGHRS, CDR2 YFSETQ. The CDR3 extends over 18 amino acids. The CDR3: CASSLVRLVVRGTDTQYF.

The rearrangement links TRBV7-3 to TRBJ1-5; without DNA, the TCRdb call of TRBD1 cannot be checked. Germline loops: CDR1 SGHTA, CDR2 FQGTGA. The length of the CDR3 is 14 residues. CDR3 region: CASSFRQGDQPQHF.

J is TRBJ2-7 and V is TRBV6-1. The CDR3 is 14 amino acids. In germline, CDR1 is MNHNS, CDR2 SASEGT. The CDR3 sequence is CASSSGVGTYEQYF.

The rearrangement joins TRBV7-9 to TRBJ2-7; the D call of TRBD1 rests on TCRdb alone, since no DNA is present to check it. The CDR3 is 16 residues long. The germline gives CDR1 SEHNR, CDR2 FQNEAQ (reference sequence). The CDR3 protein is CASSFGTGVWAYEQYF. The full variable domain, in which reference TRBV7-9 and TRBJ2-7 provide the parts outside the CDR3, is DTGVSQNPRHKITKRGQNVTFRCDPISEHNRLYWYRQTLGQGPEFLTYFQNEAQLEKSRLLSDRFSAERPKGSFSTLEIQRTEQGDSAMYLCASSFGTGVWAYEQYFGPGTRLTVT.

This chain joins TRBV21-1 and TRBJ2-7; the D call from TCRdb, TRBD2, cannot be confirmed without DNA. TRBV21-1 is a pseudogene. The CDR3 has 18 amino acids. The CDR3 loop reads CASSKWGLAGGPSYEQYF.

The chain combines TRBV27 with TRBJ1-1; the TRBD1 assignment by TCRdb is unverifiable without DNA. The germline V gene encodes CDR1 MNHEY and CDR2 SMNVEV (reference sequence). The CDR3 spans 13 residues. The CDR3 spells CASSWTGEGEAFF.

The chain combines TRBV5-5 with TRBJ1-1; no DNA is available, so the TRBD1 call from TCRdb remains unchecked. Per germline, CDR1 SGHKS and CDR2 YYEKEE (reference sequence). The CDR3 is made up of 14 amino acids. CDR3 residues: CASSWTPGGTQAFF.

The chain carries TRBV19 and TRBJ2-7; TCRdb's D call of TRBD1 is untestable without DNA. CDR3 size: 13 residues. Germline CDR1 LNHDA, CDR2 SQIVND (reference sequence). The CDR3 loop reads CASIRAGTYEQYF.

The rearrangement links TRBV12-3 or TRBV12-4 to TRBJ2-7; the D gene TCRdb calls, TRBD1, cannot be checked with no DNA. CDR3 length equals 15 residues. The CDR3: CASSPVDRGGYEQYF.

The V gene is TRBV11-2, the J gene TRBJ1-4; TCRdb names TRBD1, which stays unverified in the absence of DNA. CDR3 length: 18 residues. Germline loops: CDR1 SGHAT, CDR2 FQNNGV. The CDR3 spells CASSLWWRGRLSNEKLFF.

V is TRBV9 and J is TRBJ2-2; TCRdb lists TRBD2, though no DNA is available to test this call. Germline V gives CDR1 SGDLS, CDR2 YYNGEE. The CDR3 is 15 residues long. CDR3 loop: CASSVDGGAAGELFF.

The V and J genes are TRBV29-1 and TRBJ1-4; checking the TCRdb D call of TRBD1 is not possible without DNA. Germline-derived CDR1 and CDR2 are SQVTM and ANQGSEA. This CDR3 has 15 residues. CDR3 protein: CSVNNLTGGDEKLFF.

The gene calls are TRBV10-2 and TRBJ2-7; TCRdb's D call, TRBD2, is unchecked because there is no DNA. The germline V gene has CDR1 WSHSY and CDR2 SAAADI. The CDR3 runs to 14 residues. This CDR3 reads CASPTPRTTYEQYF.

The gene calls are TRBV15 and TRBJ1-5. Germline CDR1 reads LNHNV; CDR2 reads YYDKDF (reference sequence). The CDR3 contains 11 residues. This CDR3 reads CATSRVQPQHF.

This chain uses TRBV7-3 with TRBJ2-3. Germline V gene lookup returns CDR1 SGHTA and CDR2 FQGTGA. This CDR3 is built from 15 residues. The CDR3 region is CASSLAGFSTDTQYF.

The V call is TRBV7-8, the J call TRBJ2-5; TCRdb names TRBD1, which stays unverified in the absence of DNA. The V gene's germline CDR1 is SGHVS and CDR2 FQNEAQ. This CDR3 has 17 amino acids. CDR3 amino acids: CASSFYRGGGFQETQYF.

The chain has TRBV6-1 and TRBJ1-1. Germline assignment: CDR1 MNHNS and CDR2 SASEGT. The CDR3 length is 12 residues. The CDR3 protein is CASSEIMGQAFF.

The V gene is TRBV19, the J gene TRBJ2-3. This CDR3 is 13 amino acids long. Per germline, CDR1 LNHDA and CDR2 SQIVND (reference sequence). This CDR3 reads CASSARHPDTQYF. Combining the CDR3 with reference TRBV19 and TRBJ2-3 gives the whole variable domain DGGITQSPKYLFRKEGQNVTLSCEQNLNHDAMYWYRQDPGQGLRLIYYSQIVNDFQKGDIAEGYSVSREKKESFPLTVTSAQKNPTAFYLCASSARHPDTQYFGPGTRLTVL.

This chain connects TRBV11-3 to TRBJ2-3. This CDR3 region has 15 residues. In germline, CDR1 is SGHNT, CDR2 YENEEA. The chain's CDR3 is CASSPSLASTDTQYF.

J is TRBJ2-7 and V is TRBV15. The germline CDR1 and CDR2 sequences are LNHNV and YYDKDF (reference sequence). This CDR3 has 13 residues. Here the CDR3 reads CATSREWLMEQYF.

The rearrangement joins TRBV24-1 to TRBJ2-1. Germline values: CDR1 KGHDR, CDR2 SFDVKD. The CDR3 runs 17 residues. CDR3: CATSDLGGRFSYNEQFF.